These 13 T cell receptor beta chains were sequenced from one sample in a study of OX40 agonist ivuxolimab in advanced cancers. Assay used: immunoSEQ multiplex PCR; TCRdb lists only in-frame clones, some missing. The profile covers tens of thousands of clones, with over 80% appearing a single time and more than 4.5% taken by the ten largest. This sample comprised CD4+ or CD8+ T cells sorted from blood, obtained in a trial of the OX40 agonist ivuxolimab. The source of these receptors is an adult with an advanced solid tumor such as melanoma, head and neck, liver or kidney cancer.

This clone was detected once. This chain's CDR3 is CASIRGYEQFF. CDR3 DNA: TGTGCCAGCATAAGGGGGTATGAGCAGTTCTTC. V is TRBV27 and J is TRBJ2-1, with D possibly being TRBD1 (6 bases). This CDR3 comprises 11 residues. The V gene's germline CDR1 is MNHEY and CDR2 SMNVEV (reference sequence). V gave up 7 bases and J gave up 8 bases, with 9 bases separating them.

This clone was recorded once. The chain links TRBV5-1 to TRBJ1-2; 7 positions match TRBD1. J gave up 5 bases and V 0 bases, and 4 bases lay outside the gene matches. Germline V CDR1 and CDR2: SGHRS, YFSETQ. The CDR3 totals 14 residues. In DNA, the CDR3 is TGCGCCAGCAGCTTGGACAGGGGAGGATATGGCTACACCTTC. Amino acid sequence: CASSLDRGGYGYTF. Combining the CDR3 with reference TRBV5-1 and TRBJ1-2 gives the whole variable domain KAGVTQTPRYLIKTRGQQVTLSCSPISGHRSVSWYQQTPGQGLQFLFEYFSETQRNKGNFPGRFSGRQFSNSRSEMNVSTLELGDSALYLCASSLDRGGYGYTFGSGTRLTVV.

CDR3 sequence (DNA): TGTGCCAGCAGCTTGGTAACGGGTATGGGCTATGGCTACACCTTC. Its protein is CASSLVTGMGYGYTF. This chain joins TRBV5-5 and TRBJ1-2; no reliable D call. In germline, CDR1 is SGHKS, CDR2 YYEKEE (reference sequence). With 0 bases removed from V and 4 bases from J, the gap between germline ends came to 13 bases. The CDR3 covers 15 residues.

The genes are TRBV13 and TRBJ2-7; D call uncertain. This CDR3 comprises 12 residues. V lost 5 bases and J 1 base, leaving 6 bases between the germline ends. The germline V gene has CDR1 PRHDT and CDR2 FYEKMQ (reference sequence). This CDR3 is CASSTPSYEQYF. DNA for the CDR3: TGTGCCAGCAGCACCCCATCCTACGAGCAGTACTTC. Supplemented by reference TRBV13 and TRBJ2-7, the full variable domain reads AAGVIQSPRHLIKEKRETATLKCYPIPRHDTVYWYQQGPGQDPQFLISFYEKMQSDKGSIPDRFSAQQFSDYHSELNMSSLELGDSALYFCASSTPSYEQYFGPGTRLTVT.

This clone was seen only a few times. V gene TRBV2 combines with J gene TRBJ1-1; TRBD1 might be the D (5 bases). This CDR3 comprises 14 residues. Germline CDR1 is SNHLY and CDR2 is FYNNEI. The ends were cut back, 1 base at V and 4 bases at J, with 10 bases in the middle. The CDR3 region has the DNA TGTGCCAGCAGTGAAGGCAGGGCGATCACTGAAGCTTTCTTT. Translated: CASSEGRAITEAFF.

This clone came up once. The V and J genes are TRBV27 and TRBJ2-2; D unresolved. Per germline, CDR1 MNHEY and CDR2 SMNVEV (reference sequence). The V gene lost 4 bases and the J gene lost 2 bases, with 11 bases spanning the gap. The CDR3 loop spans 15 amino acids. The CDR3 nucleotides are TGTGCCAGCAGTTACGCCCCGGCAAACACCGGGGAGCTGTTTTTT. It is translated as CASSYAPANTGELFF.

This chain joins TRBV2 and TRBJ1-5, with 7 positions matching TRBD1. CDR1 and CDR2 (germline): SNHLY, FYNNEI. The V gene end was trimmed by 6 bases and the J gene end by 2 bases; junction bases not matched to a gene: 16. The CDR3 runs 18 residues. CDR3 loop: CASRGKAGGPVGNQPQHF. For the CDR3, the DNA is TGTGCCAGCAGGGGTAAGGCAGGGGGTCCGGTTGGCAATCAGCCCCAGCATTTT.

The rearrangement joins TRBV4-2 to TRBJ2-1; TRBD2 aligns across 10 bases. Germline V CDR1 and CDR2: LGHNA, YNFKEQ. V shed 1 base and J 4 bases; nucleotides not matched to a gene: 4. This CDR3 is built from 16 residues. The CDR3 sequence is CASSQVAGGTYNEQFF. In nucleotides, the CDR3 is TGTGCCAGCAGCCAAGTAGCGGGAGGCACGTACAATGAGCAGTTCTTC.

The V and J genes are TRBV19 and TRBJ1-1, with TRBD1 matching over 7 bases. The length of the CDR3 is 13 residues. The junction had 13 bases not matched to a gene; V was cut back by 7 bases and J by 11 bases. CDR1 and CDR2 from the germline V gene are LNHDA and SQIVND (reference sequence). CDR3: CASTNPGQVGAFF. The CDR3, as DNA: TGTGCCAGTACCAATCCAGGACAGGTAGGCGCTTTCTTT.

The chain couples TRBV5-6 to TRBJ2-1, with D hard to call. The CDR3 spans 15 residues. The ends were cut back, 4 bases at V and 0 bases at J, with 11 bases in the middle. The germline V gene encodes CDR1 SGHDT and CDR2 YYEEEE. This CDR3 is CASSIDPSSYNEQFF. DNA of the CDR3: TGTGCCAGCAGCATAGACCCGAGCTCCTACAATGAGCAGTTCTTC.

The chain joins TRBV19 to TRBJ2-7, with 9 nucleotides matching TRBD1. The CDR3 is made up of 15 amino acids. V lost 3 bases, J lost 5 bases, and 8 bases stayed unmatched. Germline-derived CDR1 and CDR2 are LNHDA and SQIVND (reference sequence). The CDR3 bases are TGTGCCAGTAGTATTTCCGGGACAGGGTTTGACGAGCAGTACTTC. It yields the protein CASSISGTGFDEQYF.

This rearrangement joins TRBV6-5 to TRBJ1-6; D gene ambiguous. V was cut by 0 bases and J by 6 bases, with 12 bases left in between. This CDR3 is 16 amino acids long. Germline values: CDR1 MNHEY, CDR2 SVGAGI. The chain's CDR3 is CASSYSNLGSNSPLHF. In nucleotides, the CDR3 is TGTGCCAGCAGTTACTCGAACCTGGGGTCTAATTCACCCCTCCACTTT.

CDR3 residues: CASSLARGSQPQHF. DNA of the CDR3: TGTGCCAGCAGCTTAGCCAGGGGCAGTCAGCCCCAGCATTTT. The chain links TRBV7-8 to TRBJ1-5; D possibly corresponds to TRBD1 (6 bases). Trimming shortened V by 0 bases and J by 6 bases, and 9 bases separated the two germline ends. This CDR3 is built from 14 residues. Germline assignment: CDR1 SGHVS and CDR2 FQNEAQ.